The present entry profiles one TCR beta chain with its context. The sample is drawn from a study of blood T cell repertoires in COVID-19. CDR1 SGHKS and CDR2 YYEKEE come from the germline V gene (reference sequence). The V and J ends lost 3 bases and 0 bases respectively, with 17 bases between them. The CDR3 runs 17 residues. Original processing methods: Amplifying reference gene primers gave estimates of nucleated cell counts. The data were produced by immunoSEQ multiplex PCR, yet TCRdb's version contains in-frame clones alone and is incomplete. The V and J calls and clone size were taken over from that table, and D and trimming were inferred from the DNA. The data contain 200,000 to 250,000 clones, approximately 85% of them singletons.

The rearrangement links TRBV5-5 to TRBJ2-3, with D maybe TRBD1 (6 bases). Sequenced sample: peripheral blood. The TCR originated in a woman at least 80 years old with COVID-19, enrolled during active disease. The CDR3 region is CASSWSQGTVSTDTQYF. DNA of the CDR3: TGTGCCAGCAGCTGGTCGCAGGGGACCGTTAGCACAGATACGCAGTATTTT.